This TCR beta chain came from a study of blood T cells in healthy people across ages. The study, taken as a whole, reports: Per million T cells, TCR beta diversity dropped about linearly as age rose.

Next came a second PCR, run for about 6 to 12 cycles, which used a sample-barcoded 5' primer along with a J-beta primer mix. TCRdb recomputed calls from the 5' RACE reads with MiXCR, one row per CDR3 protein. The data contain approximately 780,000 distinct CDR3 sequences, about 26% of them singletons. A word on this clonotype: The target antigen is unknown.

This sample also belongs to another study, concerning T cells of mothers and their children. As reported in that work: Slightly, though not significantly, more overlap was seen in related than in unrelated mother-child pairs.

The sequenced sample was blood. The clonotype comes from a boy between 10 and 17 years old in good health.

CDR3 coding DNA: TGCGCCAGCAGCCCGGGACAGGCGAGGGAGCAGTACTTC. Its protein product is CASSPGQAREQYF. The rearrangement uses TRBV5-1 and TRBJ2-7; TRBD1 aligns across 8 bases. CDR1 SGHRS and CDR2 YFSETQ come from the germline V gene. J was trimmed by 7 bases and V by 4 bases; bases with no gene match: 7. This CDR3 contains 13 residues.